The 5 T cell receptor beta chains below were found in one sample sequenced in a study of T cell responses to AZD1222 COVID-19 vaccine. Generated by immunoSEQ multiplex PCR, the TCRdb table keeps only in-frame clones and is missing some. The repertoire has around 94,000 clones, 70% to 90% of them found once; the top ten carry roughly 21%. The material sequenced was peripheral blood, taken on day 0 of AZD1222 vaccination. The source of these receptors is an adult in good health.

The chain uses TRBV28 and TRBJ2-1, with 7 bases matching TRBD2. J gave up 3 bases and V 3 bases, and 2 bases lay outside the gene matches. CDR3 length equals 14 residues. Germline V gene data show CDR1 as MDHEN and CDR2 as SYDVKM. CDR3 nucleotide sequence: TGTGCCAGCAGTTTGACTAGCCACTACAATGAGCAGTTCTTC. It is translated as CASSLTSHYNEQFF.

This clone was seen once. V usage is TRBV5-4 and J usage is TRBJ2-7; TRBD1 matches 9 bases. The CDR3 totals 16 residues. V dropped 2 bases and J dropped 3; count of bases not matched to a gene: 9. In germline, CDR1 is SGHNT, CDR2 YYREEE (reference sequence). CDR3 nucleotide sequence: TGTGCCAGCAGCTTAACAGTCGGGACAGGGTACTACGAGCAGTACTTC. This gives the protein CASSLTVGTGYYEQYF.

V is TRBV14 and J is TRBJ1-3, with D perhaps TRBD1 (5 bases). The CDR3 is made up of 15 amino acids. V lost 3 bases, J lost 0 bases, and 9 bases lay in between. CDR1 is SGHDN, CDR2 FVKESK, per germline. CDR3 region: CASSQGRYSGNTIYF. Written as DNA, the CDR3 is TGTGCCAGCAGCCAGGGGCGGTACTCTGGAAACACCATATATTTT. Full variable domain (outside the CDR3, taken from reference TRBV14 and TRBJ1-3): EAGVTQFPSHSVIEKGQTVTLRCDPISGHDNLYWYRRVMGKEIKFLLHFVKESKQDESGMPNNRFLAERTGGTYSTLKVQPAELEDSGVYFCASSQGRYSGNTIYFGEGSWLTVV.

This chain connects TRBV7-2 to TRBJ2-3; 8 bases map to TRBD2. This CDR3 has 14 residues. Trimming removed 4 bases from V and 3 bases from J; junction bases left unmatched: 3. From germline, CDR1 is SGHTA and CDR2 FQGNSA. In DNA form, the CDR3 reads TGTGCCAGCAGCTCCCCGGGGGGGACAGATACGCAGTATTTT. Amino acids: CASSSPGGTDTQYF.

This rearrangement joins TRBV4-2 to TRBJ2-7; TRBD2 aligns across 10 bases. Germline CDR1 LGHNA, CDR2 YNFKEQ. V lost 3 bases, J lost 3 bases, and 5 bases stayed unmatched. This CDR3 is built from 15 residues. This chain's CDR3 is CASSHPERGGYEQYF. CDR3 DNA: TGTGCCAGCAGCCACCCGGAGCGGGGGGGCTACGAGCAGTACTTC.